These 5 T cell receptor beta chains came from one sample sequenced in a study of cytomegalovirus exposure and HLA in healthy donors. The PCR had 60 Vbeta and 13 Jbeta primers. Sequenced by immunoSEQ multiplex PCR; TCRdb stores in-frame clones only, minus some. This sample has some 150,000 clones; about four fifths occur once, and the top ten carry roughly 10%. The specimen was PBMCs. These receptors all come from a man aged 45-65 years in good health and CMV-seropositive.

The chain recombines TRBV20-1 with TRBJ2-7; weak D call: TRBD1 (6 bases). V was cut by 0 bases and J by 8 bases, with 8 bases left in between. The CDR3 has 11 residues. Per germline, CDR1 DFQATT and CDR2 SNEGSKA (reference sequence). This CDR3 is CSARDRGKQYF. The CDR3 DNA follows: TGCAGTGCTAGAGATAGGGGGAAGCAGTACTTC.

This clone has a single count. This CDR3 is also generated by other DNA sequences in the sample. In DNA, the CDR3 is TGTGCCAGCAGCTTAGCTCAGGGGGCCACTGAAGCTTTCTTT. As protein: CASSLAQGATEAFF. The V and J genes are TRBV7-2 and TRBJ1-1, with 8 nucleotides matching TRBD1. The CDR3 sequence is 14 residues long. Per germline, CDR1 SGHTA and CDR2 FQGNSA. With 0 bases clipped from V and 4 bases from J, the junction kept 1 base outside the gene matches.

CDR3 loop: CASSQDGGTAGTDTQYF. The CDR3 nucleotides read TGCGCCAGCAGCCAAGATGGCGGGACGGCAGGCACAGATACGCAGTATTTT. The J gene is TRBJ2-3, the V gene TRBV4-3; TRBD2 is a possible D gene (6 bases). V was shortened by 0 bases and J by 1 base, with 14 bases between the two germline ends. Germline CDR1 LGHNA, CDR2 YSLEER. The CDR3 covers 17 residues.

The rearrangement joins TRBV30 to TRBJ2-5; D uncertain. Germline values: CDR1 GTSNPN, CDR2 SVGIG (reference sequence). The CDR3 has 12 residues. The V and J ends lost 2 bases and 4 bases respectively, with 8 bases between them. CDR3 in DNA: TGTGCCTGGAGTCGCGGTAGAGAGACCCAGTACTTC. Amino acid sequence: CAWSRGRETQYF.

This chain connects TRBV25-1 to TRBJ2-5; 11 nucleotides match TRBD2. The CDR3 length is 17 residues. CDR1 and CDR2 from the germline V gene are MGHDK and SYGVNS. V trimming: 1 base; J trimming: 2 bases; junction bases outside the gene matches: 6. As DNA, the CDR3 is TGTGCCAGCAGTGAATTAAGACTAGCGGGGACTCAAGAGACCCAGTACTTC. Translated: CASSELRLAGTQETQYF.